These 22 T cell receptor beta chains share one sample of origin, sequenced in a study of breast tumors, draining lymph nodes, adjacent tissues. Using its own MiXCR run on the multiplex PCR reads, TCRdb lists one record per CDR3 protein. This repertoire shows approximately 17,000 distinct CDR3 sequences, roughly 45% found once; its top ten account for about an eighth. The sequenced sample was tumor-adjacent breast tissue. The origin of the receptors is a female donor with breast cancer. Some clones in this sample may be carry-over from other donors' samples.

This clonotype is categorized as medium-sized. This chain links TRBV20-1 with TRBJ1-4, with 8 nucleotides matching TRBD1. The CDR3 extends over 14 amino acids. The germline gives CDR1 DFQATT, CDR2 SNEGSKA (reference sequence). J gave up 8 bases and V 1 base, and 6 bases lay outside the gene matches. CDR3 residues: CSARGGQGGEKLFF. DNA of the CDR3: TGCAGTGCTAGAGGAGGACAGGGCGGCGAAAAACTGTTTTTT.

This clonotype was counted ten times or more. The chain joins TRBV5-1 to TRBJ2-5; D gene uncertain. With 0 bases removed from V and 1 base from J, the gap between germline ends came to 7 bases. Germline CDR1 and CDR2: SGHRS and YFSETQ. This CDR3 region has 14 residues. For the CDR3, the DNA is TGCGCCAGCAGCTTGGGTGCCCCCCAAGAGACCCAGTACTTC. It translates to CASSLGAPQETQYF.

Within the sample, this clonotype is medium-sized. This chain uses TRBV7-9 with TRBJ1-2; perhaps TRBD1 as D (5 bases). Trimming stripped 1 base from V and 10 bases from J, with 16 bases between. CDR1 is SEHNR, CDR2 FQNEAQ, per germline (reference sequence). The CDR3 consists of 14 residues. The CDR3 loop is CASSLGDSASVYTF. For the CDR3, the DNA is TGTGCCAGCAGCTTAGGAGACAGCGCCTCGGTCTACACCTTC.

There are a few counts of this clonotype. V gene TRBV29-1 combines with J gene TRBJ2-3, with 8 bases that match TRBD1. CDR3 length: 14 residues. V lost 7 bases, J lost 3 bases, and 9 bases stayed unmatched. The germline V gene has CDR1 SQVTM and CDR2 ANQGSEA. The CDR3 DNA sequence: TGCAGCGCCCACGGACAGGGTGAAACAGATACGCAGTATTTT. As protein: CSAHGQGETDTQYF.

In its sample, this clonotype was seen many times. V and J are TRBV7-3 and TRBJ2-3, with D maybe TRBD1 (6 bases). The germline V and J ends were trimmed by 5 bases and 2 bases, with 17 bases remaining between them. CDR3 size: 16 residues. From germline, CDR1 is SGHTA and CDR2 FQGTGA. The CDR3 region has the DNA TGTGCCAGCAGCCCCCAAGGGGGTAGCCACACAGATACGCAGTATTTT. It is translated as CASSPQGGSHTDTQYF.

The table lists this clonotype with a count of one. This chain uses TRBV7-8 with TRBJ1-2; D uncertain. The germline CDR1 and CDR2 sequences are SGHVS and FQNEAQ. V lost 1 base to trimming and J lost 2 bases, with 8 bases between them. CDR3 length: 14 amino acids. CDR3 sequence (DNA): TGTGCCAGCAGCTTAGGAGGGAAGAACTATGGCTACACCTTC. This sequence encodes CASSLGGKNYGYTF.

There are many counts of this clonotype. The V call is TRBV7-2, the J call TRBJ2-1; perhaps TRBD2 as D (7 bases). Between the trimmed V and J ends, which lost 5 bases and 3 bases, there was a span of 20 bases. The CDR3 is 17 amino acids. The germline V gene has CDR1 SGHTA and CDR2 FQGNSA. CDR3 in DNA: TGTGCCAGCAGCAGAAGGGGGGGCTGGGGGAACTACAATGAGCAGTTCTTC. It specifies CASSRRGGWGNYNEQFF.

As concerns this clonotype: A much larger clone sits a single nucleotide away, making a read error possible. This rearrangement joins TRBV20-1 to TRBJ2-1, with 8 bases fitting TRBD2. This CDR3 is 16 amino acids long. The germline CDR1 and CDR2 sequences are DFQATT and SNEGSKA (reference sequence). V shed 3 bases, J shed 8 bases, and the junction held 15 bases outside the gene matches. The CDR3 protein is CSASPGGSGSRDEQFF. The CDR3 DNA is TGCAGTGCTAGCCCGGGGGGGAGCGGGAGTAGGGATGAGCAGTTCTTC.

This rearrangement joins TRBV6-1 to TRBJ2-1; D uncertain. Per germline, CDR1 MNHNS and CDR2 SASEGT. This CDR3 is 16 amino acids long. The germline V and J ends were trimmed by 1 base and 5 bases, with 15 bases remaining between them. DNA for the CDR3: TGTGCCAGCAGTGAAGGGACGCCCTTGCTGAACAATGAGCAGTTCTTC. It yields the protein CASSEGTPLLNNEQFF.

This clonotype was counted at least ten times. The rearrangement uses TRBV15 and TRBJ1-4, with a possible D match to TRBD1 (5 bases). Germline V gives CDR1 LNHNV, CDR2 YYDKDF (reference sequence). V was pared by 0 bases and J by 1 base, with 18 bases between. This CDR3 has 19 amino acids. CDR3 region: CATSRDRGQSPGTNEKLFF. CDR3 coding DNA: TGTGCCACCAGCAGAGATCGCGGACAAAGCCCGGGAACTAATGAAAAACTGTTTTTT.

This clonotype came up many times. The chain carries TRBV20-1 and TRBJ2-7; TRBD2 matches at 10 bases. V lost 2 bases, J lost 2 bases, and 9 bases stayed unmatched. CDR1 and CDR2 from the germline V gene are DFQATT and SNEGSKA (reference sequence). This CDR3 region has 16 residues. Here the CDR3 DNA reads TGCAGTGCTAGACGATTTAGCGGGAGGTTCACCTACGAGCAGTACTTC. Translated, it gives CSARRFSGRFTYEQYF.

A remark on this clonotype: A junction end diverges from the germline sequence, so it may reflect a read error. The rearrangement joins TRBV7-2 to TRBJ2-5; possibly TRBD1 for D (6 bases). CDR3 length: 16 residues. Germline V gene sequence: CDR1 SGHTA, CDR2 FQGNSA. Here the CDR3 reads CASSLQRGQGKETQYF. The DNA for the CDR3 is TGTGCCAGCAGCTTACAACGGGGCCAGGGGAAAGAGACTCAGTACTTC. The whole variable domain, remainder taken from reference TRBV7-2 and TRBJ2-5, is GAGVSQSPSNKVTEKGKDVELRCDPISGHTALYWYRQSLGQGLEFLIYFQGNSAPDKSGLPSDRFSAERTGGSVSTLTIQRTQQEDSAVYLCASSLQRGQGKETQYFGPGTRLLVL.

This sequence joins TRBV6-1 and TRBJ2-2; D ambiguous. Trimming removed 7 bases from V and 9 bases from J, with 15 bases in between. The CDR3 contains 13 residues. Germline values: CDR1 MNHNS, CDR2 SASEGT. CDR3 DNA: TGTGCCAGCAAAGGGATACCAAACTGGGAGCTGTTTTTT. This sequence encodes CASKGIPNWELFF.

This chain links TRBV7-2 with TRBJ1-2; TRBD1 aligns across 9 bases. Germline CDR1 is SGHTA and CDR2 is FQGNSA. The trim removed 5 bases at V and 4 bases at J, leaving 8 bases unmatched. This CDR3 comprises 15 residues. The CDR3 DNA sequence: TGTGCCAGCAGCATGGGACAGGGTGGGGGCTATGGCTACACCTTC. This translates into CASSMGQGGGYGYTF.

This clonotype rates as medium-sized. This rearrangement joins TRBV4-1 to TRBJ2-2, with TRBD1 matching 10 bases. With 1 base clipped from V and 5 bases from J, the junction kept 10 bases outside the gene matches. The CDR3 totals 18 residues. CDR1 and CDR2 from the germline V gene are MGHRA and YSYEKL. CDR3 protein: CASSQVPFGTGETGELFF. CDR3 nucleotide sequence: TGCGCCAGCAGCCAAGTTCCATTCGGGACAGGGGAGACCGGGGAGCTGTTTTTT.

The chain employs TRBV5-5 and TRBJ2-7, with 7 bases identical to TRBD1. The length of the CDR3 is 15 residues. Germline V gene lookup returns CDR1 SGHKS and CDR2 YYEKEE (reference sequence). The ends lost 2 bases at V and 3 bases at J; junction bases unmatched: 8. CDR3 DNA sequence: TGTGCCAGCAGCTTATCGGGGACAGTCGGCTACGAGCAGTACTTC. Translated: CASSLSGTVGYEQYF.

This clonotype appeared many times. The rearrangement links TRBV6-5 to TRBJ2-3; D not certain. Germline CDR1 reads MNHEY; CDR2 reads SVGAGI. Between the trimmed V and J ends, which lost 2 bases and 3 bases, there was a span of 6 bases. This CDR3 spans 13 amino acids. The CDR3 region is CASSYRETDTQYF. Written as DNA, the CDR3 is TGTGCCAGCAGTTACAGGGAAACAGATACGCAGTATTTT.

The rearrangement links TRBV9 to TRBJ1-3; D perhaps matches TRBD1 (6 bases). Germline-derived CDR1 and CDR2 are SGDLS and YYNGEE. V lost 0 bases and J lost 3, with 7 bases in between. CDR3 length equals 14 residues. CDR3 sequence reads: CASSVGTVGNTIYF. The DNA of the CDR3 is TGTGCCAGCAGCGTAGGGACAGTTGGAAACACCATATATTTT.

By proportion, this clonotype is medium-sized. V is TRBV7-2 and J is TRBJ1-5; D unclear. Per the germline V gene, CDR1 is SGHTA and CDR2 is FQGNSA. The V end lost 10 bases, the J end lost 4 bases, and 14 bases lay between the germline ends. The CDR3 runs 13 residues. The CDR3 region is CATSEGPNQPQHF. The CDR3, as DNA: TGTGCCACCTCAGAAGGGCCGAATCAGCCCCAGCATTTT.

By frequency in the sample, this clonotype is medium-sized. The chain employs TRBV24-1 and TRBJ1-5, with D unresolved. Trimming left V 4 bases short and J 7 bases short, with 19 bases between. Germline values: CDR1 KGHDR, CDR2 SFDVKD. CDR3 length equals 16 residues. CDR3 DNA: TGTGCCACCAGTGACCCAGTTCGTCCGGGCGGGCAGCCCCAGCATTTT. This translates into CATSDPVRPGGQPQHF.

This clonotype was seen at least ten times. A much larger clone differs from this one at a single base, so this may be a read error. J is TRBJ2-7 and V is TRBV6-1; 12 positions agree with TRBD2. The germline V gene encodes CDR1 MNHNS and CDR2 SASEGT. The V segment lost 5 bases and the J segment 2 bases; nucleotides outside the gene matches: 1. The CDR3 covers 14 residues. The CDR3 reads CASSPSGRAYEQYF. CDR3 nucleotide sequence: TGTGCCAGCAGTCCTAGCGGGAGGGCCTACGAGCAGTACTTC.

This clonotype was seen ten or more times. This chain connects TRBV10-2 to TRBJ2-1; 16 bases line up with TRBD2. V lost 7 bases and J lost 7; bases outside the gene matches: 13. CDR1 is WSHSY, CDR2 SAAADI, per germline. The CDR3 sequence is 18 residues long. CDR3 region: CASKLGLAGGPWDNEQFF. The CDR3 DNA reads TGCGCCAGCAAATTGGGACTAGCGGGGGGGCCGTGGGATAATGAGCAGTTCTTC.